The rows below give T cell receptor beta chains drawn from one sample of a study of blood T cell repertoires in COVID-19. Only in-frame clones appear in the TCRdb table, and some are missing; sequencing was by immunoSEQ multiplex PCR. The data contain approximately 100,000 clones, about 75% of them seen just once; the ten biggest clones take up 5% to 6.5%. Sequenced sample: peripheral blood. All receptors derive from an older man with acute or convalescent COVID-19. Each CDR3 is given with its conserved first and last residue. The D gene is left open where the match is weak. Size is omitted from some rows. Given values are once, few, many or a class for expanded clones.

d_gene,j_gene,v_gene,abundance,CDR3nt,CDR3aa
-,TRBJ2-2,TRBV5-4,-,TGTGCCAGCAGCCCGGCGATCAGGGCCGGGGAGCTGTTTTTT,CASSPAIRAGELFF
TRBD1,TRBJ1-5,TRBV6-5,few,TGTGCCAGCCAGGACAGGAGACGCAATCAGCCCCAGCATTTT,CASQDRRRNQPQHF
-,TRBJ2-3,TRBV29-1,few,TGCAGCGTTGAGGGTAGCGACACAGATACGCAGTATTTT,CSVEGSDTDTQYF
-,TRBJ1-2,TRBV6-6,many,TGTGCCAGCGGGGGGGCCGGGGCCAACTATGGCTACACCTTC,CASGGAGANYGYTF
-,TRBJ2-7,TRBV7-9,many,TGTGCCAGCAGCTTAAATAATGACGAGCAGTACTTC,CASSLNNDEQYF
-,TRBJ2-5,TRBV6-6,-,TGTGCCAGCAGTTACCTTAGCGTAGCGGAGACCCAGTACTTC,CASSYLSVAETQYF
-,TRBJ2-2,TRBV2,many,TGTGCCAGCAGGTCGACGGGGAATGGGGAGCTGTTTTTT,CASRSTGNGELFF
-,TRBJ2-7,TRBV5-5,-,TGTGCCAGCAGCTTGGCCTATGGAGGCGAGCAGTACTTC,CASSLAYGGEQYF
-,TRBJ2-1,TRBV30,-,TGTGCCTGGACCTCCTGGGACTCGTCTTCCTACAATGAGCAGTTCTTC,CAWTSWDSSSYNEQFF
TRBD1,TRBJ1-1,TRBV6-5,-,TGTGCCAGTATTTTGGACAGGGTGATCACTGAAGCTTTCTTT,CASILDRVITEAFF
-,TRBJ2-7,TRBV7-8,-,TGTGCCAGCAGCTTGGCCACCTACGAGCAGTACTTC,CASSLATYEQYF
TRBD2,TRBJ2-5,TRBV4-3,-,TGCGCCAGCAGCCAAGATCTAAGGCGGGAGTCGGAGACCCAGTACTTC,CASSQDLRRESETQYF
TRBD1,TRBJ1-2,TRBV14,-,TGTGCCAGCAGCGCCAGACAGGGTGAGGGCTACACCTTC,CASSARQGEGYTF
-,TRBJ2-2,TRBV5-4,once,TGTGCCAGCAGCTTGGGAGGGAACACCGGGGAGCTGTTTTTT,CASSLGGNTGELFF
-,TRBJ2-1,TRBV27,-,TGTGCCAGCAGTCGGAGGGCCGTCAATGAGCAGTTCTTC,CASSRRAVNEQFF
TRBD1,TRBJ2-5,TRBV5-1,-,TGCGCCAGCGGCCCGGGACAGTTACAAGAGACCCAGTACTTC,CASGPGQLQETQYF
-,TRBJ2-7,TRBV5-6,-,TGTGCCAGCAGCCGGGTGGACTACGAGCAGTACTTC,CASSRVDYEQYF
-,TRBJ2-7,TRBV27,-,TGTGCCAGCAGTTCCCGTTTTGGGAGCGGGCAGGAGTGGTCTTACGAGCAGTACTTC,CASSSRFGSGQEWSYEQYF
-,TRBJ2-6,TRBV2,-,TGTGCCAGCAGTGAACGGAGGGGACGCTTCTCTGGGGCCAACGTCCTGACTTTC,CASSERRGRFSGANVLTF
TRBD1,TRBJ2-1,TRBV7-2,-,TGTGCCAGCAGTCGGGCCCGGCCGGGACAGGGAACCAATGAGCAGTTCTTC,CASSRARPGQGTNEQFF
TRBD1,TRBJ2-7,TRBV4-1,-,TGCGCCAGCAGCCAAGCGCCGGGACAGGGTATATCCTACGAGCAGTACTTC,CASSQAPGQGISYEQYF
TRBD1,TRBJ1-6,TRBV25-1,few,TGTGCCAGCAGTCTCACAGGGGGGGACTCACCCCTCCACTTT,CASSLTGGDSPLHF
-,TRBJ2-5,TRBV10-3,-,TGTGCCATCAGTAACATACAGGGCGCCGTGGCTGAGACCCAGTACTTC,CAISNIQGAVAETQYF
TRBD1,TRBJ1-5,TRBV29-1,once,TGCCTCCACCAACCGACAGGGGGCCATGACTCCAATCAGCCCCAGCATTTT,CLHQPTGGHDSNQPQHF
-,TRBJ2-7,TRBV9,-,TGTGCCAGCAGCGGGCCTCCTGTATACGAGCAGTACTTC,CASSGPPVYEQYF
-,TRBJ1-2,TRBV12-5,-,TGTGCTAGTGGTTGGGACAACGTGCCTTATGGCTACACCTTC,CASGWDNVPYGYTF
TRBD2,TRBJ2-3,TRBV19,-,TGTGCCAGTAGTATGAGCCTAGCGGGAGGGACAGATACGCAGTATTTT,CASSMSLAGGTDTQYF
TRBD2,TRBJ2-1,TRBV20-1,few,TGCAGTGCTAGTGGCGGGACTAGCGGGAGGGCCTTGTCCTACAATGAGCAGTTCTTC,CSASGGTSGRALSYNEQFF
-,TRBJ1-2,TRBV5-1,-,TGCGCCAGCAGCTCAGGCAGCTCTAACTATGGCTACACCTTC,CASSSGSSNYGYTF